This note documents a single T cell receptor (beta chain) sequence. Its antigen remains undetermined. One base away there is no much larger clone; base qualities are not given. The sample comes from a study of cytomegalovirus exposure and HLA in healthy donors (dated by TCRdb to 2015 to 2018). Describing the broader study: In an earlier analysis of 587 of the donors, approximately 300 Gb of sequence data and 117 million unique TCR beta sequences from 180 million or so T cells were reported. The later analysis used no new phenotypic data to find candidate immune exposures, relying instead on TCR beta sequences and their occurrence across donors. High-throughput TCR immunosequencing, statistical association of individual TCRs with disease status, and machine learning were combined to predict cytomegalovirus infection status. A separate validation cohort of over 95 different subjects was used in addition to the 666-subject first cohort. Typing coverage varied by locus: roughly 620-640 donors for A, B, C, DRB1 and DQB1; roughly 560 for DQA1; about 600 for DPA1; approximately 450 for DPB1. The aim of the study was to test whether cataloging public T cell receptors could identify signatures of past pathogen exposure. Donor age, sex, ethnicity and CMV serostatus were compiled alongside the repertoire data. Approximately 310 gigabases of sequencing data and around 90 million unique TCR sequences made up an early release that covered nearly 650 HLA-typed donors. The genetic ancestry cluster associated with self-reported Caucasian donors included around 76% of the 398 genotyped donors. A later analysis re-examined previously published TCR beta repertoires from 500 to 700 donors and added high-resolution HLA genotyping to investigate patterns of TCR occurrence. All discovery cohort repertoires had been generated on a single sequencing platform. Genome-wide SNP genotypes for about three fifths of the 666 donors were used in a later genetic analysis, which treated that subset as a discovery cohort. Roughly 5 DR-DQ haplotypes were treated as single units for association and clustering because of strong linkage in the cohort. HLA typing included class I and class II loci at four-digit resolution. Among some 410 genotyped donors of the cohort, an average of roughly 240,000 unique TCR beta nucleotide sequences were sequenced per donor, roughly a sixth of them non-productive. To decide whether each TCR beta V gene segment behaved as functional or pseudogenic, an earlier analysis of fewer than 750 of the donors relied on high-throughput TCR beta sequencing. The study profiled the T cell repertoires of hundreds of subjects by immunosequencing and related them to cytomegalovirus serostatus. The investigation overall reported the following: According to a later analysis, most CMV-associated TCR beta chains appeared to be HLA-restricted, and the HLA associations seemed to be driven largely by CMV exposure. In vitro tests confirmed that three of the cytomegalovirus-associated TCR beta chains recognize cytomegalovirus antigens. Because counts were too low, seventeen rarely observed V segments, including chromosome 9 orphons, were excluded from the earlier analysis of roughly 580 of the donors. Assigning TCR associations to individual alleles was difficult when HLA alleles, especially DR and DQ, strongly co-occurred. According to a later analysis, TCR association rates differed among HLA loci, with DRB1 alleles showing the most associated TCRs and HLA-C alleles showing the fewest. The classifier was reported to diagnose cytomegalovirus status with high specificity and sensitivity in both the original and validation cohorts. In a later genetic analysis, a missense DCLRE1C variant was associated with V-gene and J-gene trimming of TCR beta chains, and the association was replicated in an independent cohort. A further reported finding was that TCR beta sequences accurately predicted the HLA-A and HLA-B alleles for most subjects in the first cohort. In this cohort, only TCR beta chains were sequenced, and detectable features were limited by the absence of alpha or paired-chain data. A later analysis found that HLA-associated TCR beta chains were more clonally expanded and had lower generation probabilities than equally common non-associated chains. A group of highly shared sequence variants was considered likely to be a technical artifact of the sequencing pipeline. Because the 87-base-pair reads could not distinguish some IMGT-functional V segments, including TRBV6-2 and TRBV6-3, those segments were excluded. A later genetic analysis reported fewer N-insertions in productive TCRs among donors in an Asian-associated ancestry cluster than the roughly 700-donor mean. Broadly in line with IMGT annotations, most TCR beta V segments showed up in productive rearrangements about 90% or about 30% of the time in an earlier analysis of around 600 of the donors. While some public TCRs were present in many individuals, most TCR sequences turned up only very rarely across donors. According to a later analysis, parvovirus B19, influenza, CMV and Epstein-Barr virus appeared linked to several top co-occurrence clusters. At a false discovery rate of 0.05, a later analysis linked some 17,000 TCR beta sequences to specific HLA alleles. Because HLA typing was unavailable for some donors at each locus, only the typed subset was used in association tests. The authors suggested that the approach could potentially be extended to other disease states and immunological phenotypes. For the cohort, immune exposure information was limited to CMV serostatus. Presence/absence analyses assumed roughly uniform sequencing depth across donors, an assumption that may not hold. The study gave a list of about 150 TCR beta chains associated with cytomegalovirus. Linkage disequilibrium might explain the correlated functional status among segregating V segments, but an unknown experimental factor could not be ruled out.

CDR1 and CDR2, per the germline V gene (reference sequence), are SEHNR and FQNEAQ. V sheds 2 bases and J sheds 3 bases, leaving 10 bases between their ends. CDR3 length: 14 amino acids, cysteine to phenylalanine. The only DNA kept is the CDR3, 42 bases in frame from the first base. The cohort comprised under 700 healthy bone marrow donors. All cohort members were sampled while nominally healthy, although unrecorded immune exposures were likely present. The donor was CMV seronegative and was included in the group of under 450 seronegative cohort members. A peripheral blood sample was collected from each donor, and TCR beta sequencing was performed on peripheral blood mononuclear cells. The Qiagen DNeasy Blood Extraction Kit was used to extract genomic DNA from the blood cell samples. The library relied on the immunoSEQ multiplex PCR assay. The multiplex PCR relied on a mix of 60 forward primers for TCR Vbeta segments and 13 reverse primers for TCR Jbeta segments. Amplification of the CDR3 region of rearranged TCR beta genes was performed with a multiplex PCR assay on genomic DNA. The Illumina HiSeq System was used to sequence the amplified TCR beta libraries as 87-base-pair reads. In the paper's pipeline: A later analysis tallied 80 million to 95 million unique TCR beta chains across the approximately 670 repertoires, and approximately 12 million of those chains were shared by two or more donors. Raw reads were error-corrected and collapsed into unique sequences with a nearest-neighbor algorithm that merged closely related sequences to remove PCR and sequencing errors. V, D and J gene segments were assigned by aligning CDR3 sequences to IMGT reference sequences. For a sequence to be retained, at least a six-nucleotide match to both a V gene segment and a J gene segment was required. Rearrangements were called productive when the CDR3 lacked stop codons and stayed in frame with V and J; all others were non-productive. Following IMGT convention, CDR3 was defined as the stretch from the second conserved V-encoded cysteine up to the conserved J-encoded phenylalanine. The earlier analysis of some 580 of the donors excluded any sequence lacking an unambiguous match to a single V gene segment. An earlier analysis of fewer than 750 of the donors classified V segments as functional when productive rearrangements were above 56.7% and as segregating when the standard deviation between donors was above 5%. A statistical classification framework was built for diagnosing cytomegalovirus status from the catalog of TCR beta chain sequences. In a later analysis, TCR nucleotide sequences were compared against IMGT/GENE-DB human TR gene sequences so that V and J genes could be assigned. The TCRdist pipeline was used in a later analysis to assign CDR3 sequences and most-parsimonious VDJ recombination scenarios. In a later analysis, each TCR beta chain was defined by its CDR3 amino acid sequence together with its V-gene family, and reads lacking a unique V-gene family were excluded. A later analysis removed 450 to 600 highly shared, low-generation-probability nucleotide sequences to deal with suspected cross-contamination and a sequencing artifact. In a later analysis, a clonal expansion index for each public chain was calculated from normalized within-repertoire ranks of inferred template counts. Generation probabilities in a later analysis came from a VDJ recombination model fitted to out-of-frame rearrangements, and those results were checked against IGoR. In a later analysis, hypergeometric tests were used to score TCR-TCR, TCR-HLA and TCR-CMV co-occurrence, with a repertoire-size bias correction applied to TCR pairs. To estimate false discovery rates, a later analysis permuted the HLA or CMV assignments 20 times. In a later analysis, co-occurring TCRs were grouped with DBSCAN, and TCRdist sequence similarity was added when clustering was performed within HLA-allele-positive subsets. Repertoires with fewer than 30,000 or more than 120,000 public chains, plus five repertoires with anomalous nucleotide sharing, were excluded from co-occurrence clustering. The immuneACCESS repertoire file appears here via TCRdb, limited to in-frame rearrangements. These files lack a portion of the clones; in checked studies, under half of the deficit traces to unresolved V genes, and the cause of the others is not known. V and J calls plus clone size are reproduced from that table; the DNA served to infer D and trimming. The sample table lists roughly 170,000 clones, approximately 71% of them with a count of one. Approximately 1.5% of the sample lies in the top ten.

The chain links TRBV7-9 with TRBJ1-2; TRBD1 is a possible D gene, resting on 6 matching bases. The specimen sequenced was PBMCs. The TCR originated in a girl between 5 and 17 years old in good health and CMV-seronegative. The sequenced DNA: TGTGCCAGCAGCTTAATACAGGGTGACTATGGCTACACCTTC. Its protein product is CASSLIQGDYGYTF.